This is a list of T cell receptor beta chains from one sample in a study of shared clonotypes between healthy human individuals. TCRdb keeps only in-frame clones here, not all; method: immunoSEQ multiplex PCR. The table includes 2,500,000 or so clones, 90% to 95% detected once. Sequencing was carried out using naive CD4+ T cells sorted from blood. Receptor source: a man aged 18 to 29 in good health. Each CDR3 is given with its conserved first and last residue. D genes are given only for firm matches. Clone size is not always given. Where it is, it says once, few, many or a class for expanded clones.

j_gene,abundance,v_gene,d_gene,CDR3aa,CDR3nt
TRBJ2-1,-,TRBV11-3,TRBD2,CASSPGTSGSLNEQFF,TGTGCCAGCAGCCCAGGGACTAGCGGGAGTCTAAATGAGCAGTTCTTC
TRBJ2-6,-,TRBV5-1,-,CASSLEGNTGANVLTF,TGCGCCAGCAGCTTGGAGGGAAACACTGGGGCCAACGTCCTGACTTTC
TRBJ2-3,-,TRBV4-1,-,CASSSYRVRSDTQYF,TGCGCCAGCAGCTCGTACAGGGTTCGGTCAGATACGCAGTATTTT
TRBJ2-7,-,TRBV25-1,TRBD2,CASSTSGSASYEQYF,TGTGCCAGCAGTACTAGCGGGAGTGCCTCCTACGAGCAGTACTTC
TRBJ1-4,-,TRBV28,-,CASSSSDGEKLFF,TGTGCCAGCAGTTCCTCTGATGGTGAAAAACTGTTTTTT
TRBJ2-7,-,TRBV2,-,CATDQAGTLKEVLRWAGEQYF,TGTGCCACCGACCAGGCCGGGACCCTAAAGGAGGTCCTACGGTGGGCGGGGGAGCAGTACTTC
TRBJ1-6,-,TRBV13,TRBD1,CASSADRGTLHF,TGTGCCAGCAGCGCGGACAGGGGGACCCTCCACTTT
TRBJ2-2,-,TRBV7-9,-,CASTAAGQLNTGELFF,TGTGCCAGCACCGCCGCGGGACAGCTGAACACCGGGGAGCTGTTTTTT
TRBJ2-2,few,TRBV29-1,-,CSVEGNTGELFF,TGCAGCGTTGAGGGGAACACCGGGGAGCTGTTTTTT
TRBJ2-7,-,TRBV9,-,CASSVGSYSPYEQYF,TGTGCCAGCAGCGTAGGAAGTTATAGCCCCTACGAGCAGTACTTC
TRBJ1-3,-,TRBV19,TRBD1,CASSPGGQSGNTIYF,TGTGCCAGTAGCCCGGGGGGACAGTCTGGAAACACCATATATTTT
TRBJ2-4,once,TRBV7-2,-,CASSLVPTGAKNIQYF,TGTGCCAGCAGCTTAGTACCGACAGGAGCCAAAAACATTCAGTACTTC
TRBJ1-2,-,TRBV6-6,-,CASSYRTTGNYGYTF,TGTGCCAGCAGTTATAGAACGACAGGCAACTATGGCTACACCTTC
TRBJ2-5,-,TRBV4-2,-,CASSRAGASQETQYF,TGTGCCAGCAGCCGCGCGGGGGCAAGCCAAGAGACCCAGTACTTC
TRBJ1-1,-,TRBV30,TRBD1,CAWNPFDRERSTEAFF,TGTGCCTGGAACCCCTTCGACAGGGAGCGTAGCACTGAAGCTTTCTTT
TRBJ2-2,-,TRBV18,TRBD1,CASSIRDRVNTGELFF,TGTGCCAGCTCCATCCGGGACAGGGTCAACACCGGGGAGCTGTTTTTT
TRBJ2-3,-,TRBV5-1,TRBD2,CASSLGLAGRTDTQYF,TGCGCCAGCAGCTTGGGACTAGCGGGCCGCACAGATACGCAGTATTTT
TRBJ2-6,-,TRBV10-3,-,CATLQVPGANVLTF,TGTGCCACACTTCAGGTTCCTGGGGCCAACGTCCTGACTTTC
TRBJ2-7,-,TRBV5-1,TRBD1,CASSLSPGQGAAGQYF,TGCGCCAGCAGCTTGTCACCGGGACAGGGGGCTGCGGGGCAGTACTTC
TRBJ2-1,-,TRBV18,TRBD2,CASSPPSGGTYNEQFF,TGTGCCAGCTCACCCCCTAGCGGGGGGACTTACAATGAGCAGTTCTTC
TRBJ1-2,-,TRBV19,-,CASSNIANYGYTF,TGTGCCAGTAGTAATATAGCTAACTATGGCTACACCTTC
TRBJ2-3,-,TRBV7-9,-,CASSATSSTDTQYF,TGTGCCAGCAGCGCGACATCTAGCACAGATACGCAGTATTTT
TRBJ2-1,once,TRBV2,TRBD2,CASSEARAGGLHEQFF,TGTGCCAGCAGTGAAGCAAGAGCGGGGGGGCTGCATGAGCAGTTCTTC
TRBJ2-1,-,TRBV5-1,TRBD1,CASSSGQGAPYNEQFF,TGCGCCAGCAGCTCGGGACAGGGGGCACCCTACAATGAGCAGTTCTTC
TRBJ2-7,-,TRBV10-3,TRBD2,CATDSGSSYEQYF,TGTGCGACCGATAGCGGGAGCTCCTACGAGCAGTACTTC
TRBJ1-5,few,TRBV14,-,CASSAGGSLNQPQHF,TGTGCCAGCAGCGCCGGGGGCAGCCTCAATCAGCCCCAGCATTTT
TRBJ2-6,-,TRBV6-1,TRBD2,CASSAWTSGVSGANVLTF,TGTGCCAGCAGTGCTTGGACTAGCGGGGTGTCTGGGGCCAACGTCCTGACTTTC
TRBJ1-2,-,TRBV18,TRBD1,CASSQGQGANYGYTF,TGTGCCAGCTCACAAGGACAGGGAGCTAACTATGGCTACACCTTC
TRBJ2-2,-,TRBV5-1,-,CASSLEVINTGELFF,TGCGCCAGCAGCTTGGAAGTAATTAACACCGGGGAGCTGTTTTTT
TRBJ2-1,-,TRBV10-1,-,CASSPSGSLAHNEQFF,TGCGCCAGCAGTCCCTCGGGTAGCCTGGCACACAATGAGCAGTTCTTC
TRBJ2-2,-,TRBV12-1,-,CASSSTTGSYTGELFF,TGTGCCAGCAGCTCAACGACAGGGTCTTACACCGGGGAGCTGTTTTTT
TRBJ1-6,-,TRBV10-3,-,CATGGNNSPLHF,TGTGCCACCGGGGGCAATAATTCACCCCTCCACTTT
TRBJ1-2,-,TRBV5-1,TRBD1,CASSQDRGGYGYTF,TGCGCCAGCAGCCAAGACAGGGGCGGCTATGGCTACACCTTC
TRBJ2-7,-,TRBV15,-,CATSRDRDGGYEQYF,TGTGCCACCAGCAGAGATCGCGACGGGGGCTACGAGCAGTACTTC
TRBJ2-7,-,TRBV6-5,-,CASSWEMSGEQYF,TGTGCCAGCAGTTGGGAAATGAGCGGCGAGCAGTACTTC
TRBJ2-7,-,TRBV5-1,TRBD2,CASSFGTGGPIEQYF,TGCGCCAGCAGCTTTGGGACGGGAGGGCCTATCGAGCAGTACTTC
TRBJ1-5,-,TRBV11-2,TRBD1,CASSSAGTGNQPQHF,TGTGCCAGCAGCTCCGCCGGGACAGGGAATCAGCCCCAGCATTTT
TRBJ2-3,-,TRBV2,TRBD2,CASSEGGLATDTQYF,TGTGCCAGCAGTGAAGGGGGACTAGCCACAGATACGCAGTATTTT
TRBJ2-7,-,TRBV10-2,-,CASSERVTYEQYF,TGCGCCAGCAGTGAGAGGGTGACCTACGAGCAGTACTTC
TRBJ1-1,-,TRBV5-1,TRBD1,CASSVGTGKMNTEAFF,TGCGCCAGCAGCGTCGGGACAGGAAAAATGAACACTGAAGCTTTCTTT
TRBJ1-2,-,TRBV6-6,-,CASRPPGSSYGYTF,TGTGCCAGCAGGCCCCCAGGGTCAAGCTATGGCTACACCTTC
TRBJ1-2,-,TRBV28,-,CASSPRVWGYTF,TGTGCCAGCAGTCCCCGAGTCTGGGGCTACACCTTC
TRBJ1-1,-,TRBV9,TRBD1,CASSDFDRVVNTEAFF,TGTGCCAGCAGTGACTTCGACAGGGTGGTGAACACTGAAGCTTTCTTT